A single sample is the source of the 15 T cell receptor beta chains below, sequenced in a study of T cell responses to AZD1222 COVID-19 vaccine. Sequencing was performed with immunoSEQ multiplex PCR; in TCRdb, only in-frame clones are kept and a portion is missing. In the table there are 120,000 to 150,000 clones, 75% to 95% of which are singletons. The material sequenced was peripheral blood, taken on day 0 of AZD1222 vaccination. The receptors were gathered from an adult in good health.

This clone has a handful of counts. The chain links TRBV12-3 or TRBV12-4 to TRBJ1-1; TRBD1 matches at 7 bases. J gave up 3 bases and V 6 bases, and 4 bases lay outside the gene matches. The CDR3 has 13 amino acids. CDR3: CASSFTGDTEAFF. CDR3 nucleotides: TGTGCCAGCAGCTTTACAGGGGACACTGAAGCTTTCTTT.

This chain connects TRBV4-1 to TRBJ1-1; 9 nucleotides match TRBD1. The J segment lost 2 bases and the V segment lost 0 bases, leaving 4 bases of the junction unmatched. The CDR3 extends over 16 amino acids. Germline CDR1 reads MGHRA; CDR2 reads YSYEKL. The CDR3 spells CASSQDLGQGNTEAFF. The CDR3 coding sequence is TGCGCCAGCAGCCAAGATTTGGGACAGGGTAACACTGAAGCTTTCTTT.

The chain combines TRBV7-9 with TRBJ2-7, with D perhaps matching TRBD2 (5 bases). Deletions cut 5 bases from V and 6 bases from J, with 11 bases between. The CDR3 consists of 12 residues. Germline V gives CDR1 SEHNR, CDR2 FQNEAQ (reference sequence). The CDR3: CASSPTSSEQYF. The CDR3 DNA reads as TGTGCCAGCAGCCCTACTAGTTCCGAGCAGTACTTC.

V is TRBV9 and J is TRBJ2-5, with D perhaps TRBD1 (5 bases). Germline lookup yields CDR1 SGDLS and CDR2 YYNGEE. V was pared by 3 bases and J by 5 bases, with 17 bases between. The CDR3 consists of 15 residues. The CDR3 here is CASSAWGSQGETQYF. CDR3 DNA sequence: TGTGCCAGCAGCGCCTGGGGCTCCCAAGGGGAGACCCAGTACTTC.

The rearrangement uses TRBV9 and TRBJ2-2; unclear D gene. Trimming left V 4 bases short and J 0 bases short, with 10 bases between. Germline V lookup: CDR1 SGDLS, CDR2 YYNGEE. This CDR3 is built from 15 residues. This chain's CDR3 is CASSSRPANTGELFF. Written as DNA, the CDR3 is TGTGCCAGCAGCTCACGACCCGCGAACACCGGGGAGCTGTTTTTT.

The rearrangement uses TRBV11-3 and TRBJ2-5, with D perhaps TRBD1 (6 bases). The CDR3 has 15 amino acids. Germline V gene data show CDR1 as SGHNT and CDR2 as YENEEA. V dropped 0 bases and J dropped 5 bases, with 13 bases sitting between them. This CDR3 reads CASSLDLGARETQYF. Written as DNA, the CDR3 is TGTGCCAGCAGCTTAGATCTGGGGGCGCGTGAGACCCAGTACTTC.

V is TRBV7-2 and J is TRBJ1-2; D might be TRBD1 (6 bases). Deletions cut 4 bases from V and 4 bases from J, with 13 bases between. The CDR3 is 14 residues long. Germline V CDR1 and CDR2: SGHTA, FQGNSA. This chain's CDR3 is CASSSSGQSYGYTF. CDR3 bases: TGTGCCAGCAGCTCTTCCGGACAGTCCTATGGCTACACCTTC.

The sample holds one count of this clone. The chain carries TRBV11-3 and TRBJ1-6, with TRBD1 as a possible D gene (5 bases). Per germline, CDR1 SGHNT and CDR2 YENEEA. The CDR3 extends over 16 amino acids. V was clipped by 2 bases and J by 9 bases, with 17 bases between them. The CDR3 region has the DNA TGTGCCAGCAGCTTAAATTTTCTGGGACGGGGTTCACCCCTCCACTTT. It encodes CASSLNFLGRGSPLHF.

The chain has TRBV9 and TRBJ1-1; D gene uncertain. The CDR3 covers 13 residues. Germline CDR1 SGDLS, CDR2 YYNGEE. V was cut by 0 bases and J by 2 bases, with 5 bases left in between. In nucleotides, the CDR3 is TGTGCCAGCAGCGTAGAAGGTAACACTGAAGCTTTCTTT. The encoded protein is CASSVEGNTEAFF.

The genes are TRBV5-6 and TRBJ1-3; D is undetermined. With 0 bases removed from V and 4 bases from J, the gap between germline ends came to 5 bases. Germline CDR1 SGHDT, CDR2 YYEEEE. The CDR3 runs to 13 residues. CDR3 bases: TGTGCCAGCAGCTTGGAGGGAGGAAACACCATATATTTT. Amino acids: CASSLEGGNTIYF.

The CDR3 DNA reads TGCGCCAGCAGCCGCAACCCAGGAGAAACTAACTATGGCTACACCTTC. Residues: CASSRNPGETNYGYTF. The gene calls are TRBV5-1 and TRBJ1-2; no firm D call. CDR1 is SGHRS and CDR2 is YFSETQ in the germline V gene. This CDR3 comprises 16 residues. The V end was cut by 4 bases, the J end by 0 bases, with 16 bases between.

The table lists this clone with a count of one. The chain carries TRBV5-5 and TRBJ1-5; D is perhaps TRBD1 (5 bases). CDR1 is SGHKS, CDR2 YYEKEE, per germline (reference sequence). V was pared by 4 bases and J by 6 bases, with 20 bases between. There are 16 residues in the CDR3. CDR3 nucleotide sequence: TGTGCCAGCAGCCCTGCAGCGGCCAGGGAGACTCAGCCCCAGCATTTT. It specifies CASSPAAARETQPQHF.

The V and J genes are TRBV7-3 and TRBJ2-1; TRBD2 agrees at 7 bases. The CDR3 consists of 16 residues. CDR1 is SGHTA and CDR2 is FQGTGA in the germline V gene. The V gene end was trimmed by 5 bases and the J gene end by 13 bases; junction bases not matched to a gene: 20. As DNA, the CDR3 is TGTGCCAGCAGCCCTCCAGGAAGCGGGGCTGCGGGAGAACAGTTCTTC. Translated, it gives CASSPPGSGAAGEQFF.

CDR3 residues: CAAREGRSYNEQFF. Written as DNA, the CDR3 is TGTGCCGCCCGGGAGGGCCGCTCCTACAATGAGCAGTTCTTC. This rearrangement joins TRBV10-3 to TRBJ2-1, with 8 bases aligning to TRBD2. Trimming removed 11 bases from V and 0 bases from J; junction bases left unmatched: 6. CDR3 length: 14 amino acids. Germline V gene data show CDR1 as ENHRY and CDR2 as SYGVKD.

The chain couples TRBV6-5 to TRBJ2-7; 12 bases are a match to TRBD1. The CDR3 spans 15 residues. Germline V gives CDR1 MNHEY, CDR2 SVGAGI. Trimming removed 6 bases from V and 5 bases from J; junction bases left unmatched: 8. CDR3 nucleotides: TGTGCCAGCAGAAACGGTGGGACAGGGGGCAACGAGCAGTACTTC. This encodes CASRNGGTGGNEQYF.